This is a list of T cell receptor beta chains from one sample in a study of T-cell memory formation after mild COVID-19. TCRdb ran MiXCR on the 5' RACE reads and lists one entry per CDR3 protein. The data contain 390,000 or so distinct CDR3 sequences, about 15% of them singletons. The sample was PBMCs or a T cell subset sorted from them (not recorded which). The source is a man aged 18 to 35 who had mild COVID-19 (a few samples of this study predate the infection). Cell type and time point are not known. Both conserved end residues are part of each CDR3. The order of the fields is CDR3 DNA, CDR3 protein, J gene, V gene, clone size, D gene. The D gene is left open where the match is weak. Some rows have no size entry. The others give once, few or many, or a class for an expanded clone.

TGTGCCAGCAGTTACTCGTACGGGGGCAATCAGCCCCAGCATTTT | CASSYSYGGNQPQHF | TRBJ1-5 | TRBV6-6 | - | -
TGTGCCAGCAGCTTTCGGGTCCGGGGTACGAAAGACATTCAGTACTTC | CASSFRVRGTKDIQYF | TRBJ2-4 | TRBV7-8 | - | -
TGTGCCAGCAGCTTGATAGCGGGGGCCTCCTACGAGCAGTACTTC | CASSLIAGASYEQYF | TRBJ2-7 | TRBV11-2 | many | TRBD2
TGTGCCATCACCGGACAGGGGGGCAATGAGCAGTTCTTC | CAITGQGGNEQFF | TRBJ2-1 | TRBV10-3 | few | TRBD1
TGTGCCAGCAACTCAGACCGACGGAACCCCTCCACAGATACGCAGTATTTT | CASNSDRRNPSTDTQYF | TRBJ2-3 | TRBV7-9 | - | -
TGTGCCAGCAGCTCCTCAGGTCAGCCCCAGCATTTT | CASSSSGQPQHF | TRBJ1-5 | TRBV28 | many | -
TGTGCCACCGCCCGGACAGCGAACACTGAAGCTTTCTTT | CATARTANTEAFF | TRBJ1-1 | TRBV7-3 | many | -
TGTGCCAGCGGATTCGCAGGGACTTATGGCTACACCTTC | CASGFAGTYGYTF | TRBJ1-2 | TRBV7-8 | few | -
TGCGCCAGCAGCTTAAACGGGGACAACACCGGGGAGCTGTTTTTT | CASSLNGDNTGELFF | TRBJ2-2 | TRBV5-1 | - | -
TGTGCCAGCAGGCAGGCCGGGGAGCTGTTTTTT | CASRQAGELFF | TRBJ2-2 | TRBV6-5 | - | -
TGTGCCACCAGTGATCCTAAGCGGGGGGGCGACAATGAGCAGTTCTTC | CATSDPKRGGDNEQFF | TRBJ2-1 | TRBV24-1 | once | TRBD2
TGCAGTGCCAGAGGCCAGGTAGATACGCAGTATTTT | CSARGQVDTQYF | TRBJ2-3 | TRBV20-1 | few | -
TGTGCCAGCAGCTTAGACAGTGGGAACTACAATGAGCAGTTCTTC | CASSLDSGNYNEQFF | TRBJ2-1 | TRBV7-2 | few | -
TGTGCCAGCAGCGGTGGAGGCTCCTACGAGCAGTACTTC | CASSGGGSYEQYF | TRBJ2-7 | TRBV9 | once | -
TGTGCCAGCAGCCAAGATCTAGAAGGGGGGTACTCCTACAATGAGCAGTTCTTC | CASSQDLEGGYSYNEQFF | TRBJ2-1 | TRBV4-2 | - | -
TGTGCCAGCACGAGGGGCCCTCTGAGCACAGATACGCAGTATTTT | CASTRGPLSTDTQYF | TRBJ2-3 | TRBV2 | - | -
TGTGCCAGCAGTTGGGACAGGACGACTTACACTGAAGCTTTCTTT | CASSWDRTTYTEAFF | TRBJ1-1 | TRBV6-2/TRBV6-3 | - | TRBD1
TGTGCCAGCAGCCCCATAGGGGGGAGCTCCTACAATGAGCAGTTCTTC | CASSPIGGSSYNEQFF | TRBJ2-1 | TRBV7-9 | - | -
TGCGCCAGCAGCCAAGGACTACAGTTAGAGACCCAGTACTTC | CASSQGLQLETQYF | TRBJ2-5 | TRBV4-1 | - | -
TGTGCCATCAGTGAGTCGAGAACAACCCCCTACGAGCAGTACTTC | CAISESRTTPYEQYF | TRBJ2-7 | TRBV10-3 | many | -
TGTGCCAGCGGGACAGGGGGCGTAGATACGCAGTATTTT | CASGTGGVDTQYF | TRBJ2-3 | TRBV9 | - | TRBD1
TGTGCCAGCAGTAAGGACAGCTACGAGCAGTACTTC | CASSKDSYEQYF | TRBJ2-7 | TRBV12-3/TRBV12-4 | - | -
TGTGCCAGCTCAGTGGGGGCAGCCTACGAGCAGTACTTC | CASSVGAAYEQYF | TRBJ2-7 | TRBV18 | few | -
TGTGCCAGCAGCTTAGGAAGTCCCAATCAGCCCCAGCATTTT | CASSLGSPNQPQHF | TRBJ1-5 | TRBV7-2 | few | -
TGTGCCAGCAGTACGGGACAGGGGGCCGGGGAGCTGTTTTTT | CASSTGQGAGELFF | TRBJ2-2 | TRBV12-3/TRBV12-4 | - | TRBD1